This T cell receptor beta chain derives from a study of T cell responses to AZD1222 COVID-19 vaccine (dated by TCRdb to 2020 to 2022). Looking at the study overall: AZD1222 recipients whose second dose came at about 4 weeks and those whose second dose came at about 12 weeks were combined into one group, since spike-specific TCR depth and breadth did not differ between the two schedules. A total of around 240 trial participants underwent TCR sequencing, of whom about 210 had received two doses of AZD1222 and some 25 had received two doses of the MenACWY control vaccine. Trial participants were enrolled by age into subgroups of 18-55, 56-69 and 70-plus years, and around 150, 29 and 61 TCR-sequenced participants, respectively, were included in these subgroups.

Note on this clone: Its antigen remains undetermined. No per-base quality is available; no much larger clone lies one base away.

The CDR3, cysteine through phenylalanine, is 19 amino acids long. Only CDR3 DNA is held: 57 bases, read in frame from base 1. CDR1 and CDR2 are drawn from the germline V gene: MDHEN, SYDVKM. V sheds 6 bases and J sheds 0 bases, leaving 24 bases between their ends. The investigation overall reported the following: After two AZD1222 doses, both the breadth and the depth of spike-specific TCRs were significantly higher than at day 0 and than in MenACWY recipients. Nearly half of unique spike-specific TCRs reportedly recognized epitopes outside regions mutated in the B.1.351 and B.1.1.7 variants. No day 14 peak-response samples were available, so repertoires were characterized only after the peak T cell response. Most participants were white British and females outnumbered males, and the authors suggested that clonal diversity may have been underestimated. Conclusions about previously exposed vaccinees are limited because only six or seven AZD1222 recipients were SARS-CoV-2 seropositive at baseline. CD4 TCRs associated with the vaccine covered the entire spike protein, and the dominant responses were in regions 160-218 and 743-854. In the small 56-69-year group, the increase in depth fell short of significance, most likely because of low power.

The CDR3 regions of human TCRbeta chains were analyzed by immunosequencing. In the authors' own workflow: Repertoire TCRs were matched against a reference library of SARS-CoV-2-specific TCRs generated with the MIRA antigen-specificity platform. Breadth was defined as the fraction of unique TCRs that were SARS-CoV-2-associated. Depth was defined as the fraction of total T cells that were SARS-CoV-2-associated. Each spike-specific TCR was assigned to its reactive spike region and to a CD4 or CD8 class using the MIRA data. Log10-transformed breadth and depth values were compared by one-way ANOVA with Sidak's multiple comparisons tests. TCRdb carries this immuneACCESS record with in-frame sequences only. Its versions omit some clonotypes, under half of them owing to an unresolved V gene in the studies checked, with the rest unexplained. Clonal size and the V and J genes are those of that table, whereas D and trimming came from the DNA. This sample comprises about 120,000 clones, roughly nine tenths of them detected only once. About 7% of the sample goes to the ten largest clones.

The sample's time point label, in plain terms: baseline before first vaccination. Vaccinee samples came from UK trials COV001 and COV002, including a single-blind randomized controlled phase 2/3 trial of AZD1222 (ChAdOx1 nCoV-19) in healthy adults. For TCRbeta chain sequencing, PBMC samples from trial participants were taken at day 0 and at day 28 after the second dose. The receptor's source is an adult in good health. The chain couples TRBV28 to TRBJ1-5; no confident D gene assignment can be made. Source: peripheral blood, taken on day 0 of AZD1222 vaccination. In nucleotide form, the sequence is TGTGCCAGCAGCCACGGACCCGGGAGGCAAATCAATAGCAATCAGCCCCAGCATTTT. It encodes CASSHGPGRQINSNQPQHF.